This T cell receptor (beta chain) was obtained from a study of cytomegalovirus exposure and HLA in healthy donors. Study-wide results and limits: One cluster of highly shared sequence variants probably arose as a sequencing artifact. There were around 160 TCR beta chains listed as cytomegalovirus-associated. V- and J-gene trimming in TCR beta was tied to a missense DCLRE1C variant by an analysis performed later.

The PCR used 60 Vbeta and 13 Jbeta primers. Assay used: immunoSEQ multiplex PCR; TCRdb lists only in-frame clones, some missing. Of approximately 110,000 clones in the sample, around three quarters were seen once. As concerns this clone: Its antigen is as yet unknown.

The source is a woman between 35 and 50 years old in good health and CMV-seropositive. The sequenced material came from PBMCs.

The DNA of the CDR3 is TGCGCCAGCAGCTTGACAGGGGGAAACGGGGAGCTGTTTTTT. The encoded protein is CASSLTGGNGELFF. The rearrangement uses TRBV5-1 and TRBJ2-2; 8 bases are shared with TRBD1. The CDR3 spans 14 residues. V shed 1 base and J 7 bases; nucleotides not matched to a gene: 3. The germline V gene encodes CDR1 SGHRS and CDR2 YFSETQ.